A selection of T cell receptor beta chains follows, all from one sample in a study of blood T cell repertoires in COVID-19. Here immunoSEQ multiplex PCR was the method, and the copy in TCRdb shows in-frame clones only, minus some. In the table there are roughly 250,000 clones, around 86% of which are singletons. The sample was PBMCs or T cells enriched from blood (not recorded which). All receptors come from a woman in her forties or fifties who had recovered from COVID-19. CDR3s include the opening cysteine and the closing phenylalanine or tryptophan. Each record gives: J gene, D gene, clone size, V gene, CDR3 protein, CDR3 DNA. A D gene is named only where the DNA matches it firmly. Size is stated for part of the rows, as once, few or many counts, or as a class when the clone is expanded.

j_gene: TRBJ1-6; d_gene: NA; abundance: few; v_gene: TRBV5-1; CDR3aa: CASSLLQGNSPLHF; CDR3nt: TGCGCCAGCAGCTTGTTACAGGGTAATTCACCCCTCCACTTT
j_gene: TRBJ1-1; d_gene: NA; abundance: few; v_gene: TRBV28; CDR3aa: CASSSPGDLLNTEAFF; CDR3nt: TGTGCCAGCAGTTCCCCGGGGGACCTGCTGAACACTGAAGCTTTCTTT
j_gene: TRBJ2-7; d_gene: NA; abundance: NA; v_gene: TRBV2; CDR3aa: CASSAGTEYEQYF; CDR3nt: TGTGCCAGCAGCGCGGGGACAGAGTACGAGCAGTACTTC
j_gene: TRBJ1-1; d_gene: NA; abundance: few; v_gene: TRBV28; CDR3aa: CASSLGHSRTEAFF; CDR3nt: TGTGCCAGCAGTTTGGGACATAGTAGGACTGAAGCTTTCTTT
j_gene: TRBJ2-4; d_gene: NA; abundance: NA; v_gene: TRBV18; CDR3aa: CASSPVLAIFNKNIQYF; CDR3nt: TGTGCCAGCTCACCAGTATTGGCAATCTTCAACAAAAACATTCAGTACTTC
j_gene: TRBJ2-7; d_gene: NA; abundance: NA; v_gene: TRBV5-1; CDR3aa: CASRVQVNYEQYF; CDR3nt: TGCGCCAGCAGGGTACAGGTAAACTACGAGCAGTACTTC
j_gene: TRBJ2-1; d_gene: TRBD2; abundance: NA; v_gene: TRBV6-4; CDR3aa: CASSPSGATYNEQFF; CDR3nt: TGTGCCAGCAGTCCTAGCGGAGCGACCTACAATGAGCAGTTCTTC
j_gene: TRBJ2-7; d_gene: NA; abundance: NA; v_gene: TRBV2; CDR3aa: CASLGRVYEQYF; CDR3nt: TGTGCCAGCCTGGGCAGGGTATACGAGCAGTACTTC
j_gene: TRBJ1-1; d_gene: TRBD1; abundance: NA; v_gene: TRBV5-8; CDR3aa: CASSLPTGRITEAFF; CDR3nt: TGTGCCAGCAGCCTTCCGACAGGGAGGATCACTGAAGCTTTCTTT
j_gene: TRBJ2-3; d_gene: TRBD2; abundance: NA; v_gene: TRBV6-6; CDR3aa: CASKRESTDTQYF; CDR3nt: TGTGCCAGTAAGCGGGAAAGCACAGATACGCAGTATTTT
j_gene: TRBJ2-1; d_gene: TRBD2; abundance: NA; v_gene: TRBV18; CDR3aa: CASSPGLADNEQFF; CDR3nt: TGTGCCAGCTCACCCGGACTAGCGGACAATGAGCAGTTCTTC
j_gene: TRBJ1-2; d_gene: TRBD1; abundance: NA; v_gene: TRBV3-1/TRBV3-2; CDR3aa: CASSYQATGGHGYTF; CDR3nt: TGTGCCAGCAGCTACCAAGCGACAGGGGGGCATGGCTACACCTTC
j_gene: TRBJ1-1; d_gene: NA; abundance: NA; v_gene: TRBV6-5; CDR3aa: CASNVQGLNTEAFF; CDR3nt: TGTGCCAGCAATGTCCAGGGTCTGAACACTGAAGCTTTCTTT
j_gene: TRBJ1-1; d_gene: NA; abundance: few; v_gene: TRBV6-2/TRBV6-3; CDR3aa: CASSVQGRNNTEAFF; CDR3nt: TGTGCCAGCAGTGTACAGGGTCGCAACAACACTGAAGCTTTCTTT
j_gene: TRBJ1-2; d_gene: NA; abundance: NA; v_gene: TRBV19; CDR3aa: CASSPRDTSSNYGYTF; CDR3nt: TGTGCCAGTAGTCCCCGGGACACCAGCTCTAACTATGGCTACACCTTC
j_gene: TRBJ1-1; d_gene: TRBD1; abundance: NA; v_gene: TRBV10-3; CDR3aa: CAIGGTGQIGEAFF; CDR3nt: TGTGCCATCGGGGGGACAGGGCAAATTGGTGAAGCTTTCTTT
j_gene: TRBJ2-5; d_gene: NA; abundance: NA; v_gene: TRBV28; CDR3aa: CASSLGRRETQYF; CDR3nt: TGTGCCAGCAGTTTAGGGAGACGGGAGACCCAGTACTTC
j_gene: TRBJ2-7; d_gene: NA; abundance: once; v_gene: TRBV6-2/TRBV6-3; CDR3aa: CASSQTSYEQYF; CDR3nt: TGTGCCAGCAGTCAAACAAGCTACGAGCAGTACTTC
j_gene: TRBJ1-2; d_gene: NA; abundance: NA; v_gene: TRBV29-1; CDR3aa: CSVGTAGLYGYTF; CDR3nt: TGCAGCGTTGGGACCGCGGGGCTCTATGGCTACACCTTC
j_gene: TRBJ2-3; d_gene: TRBD1; abundance: NA; v_gene: TRBV7-9; CDR3aa: CASSSTGTGFTDTQYF; CDR3nt: TGTGCCAGCAGCTCAACCGGGACAGGGTTCACAGATACGCAGTATTTT